A single T cell receptor beta chain is shown here with its context. The antigen is not known. CDR3 length: 17 residues. From germline, CDR1 is SGHRS and CDR2 YFSETQ. The data were obtained in a study of T cells expressing NK-cell markers. On the study more broadly: Source material for TCR beta repertoires consisted of sorted CD3+CD56+NKG2C+, CD3+CD56+NKG2C- and CD3+CD56-NKG2C+ T cells. The study sequenced eight donors, seven HCMV-seropositive and one seronegative. Notes on the study in general: Dominant NKG2C+ clonotypes were found to form roughly 1.0-7.0% of CD8+ T cells in more than five donors.

After re-calling the 5' RACE reads, TCRdb lists one entry per CDR3 protein, DNA absent. Here the sample table reports some 440,000 distinct CDR3 sequences. The sample consisted of blood T cells: a sorted CD56 or NKG2C T cell subset, CD4+ or CD8+ T cells, or bulk PBMC T cells (not recorded which). V usage is TRBV5-1 and J usage is TRBJ2-2; the TCRdb D gene call, TRBD1, has no DNA to confirm it. This TCR was recovered from a woman in her fifties or sixties in good health. The CDR3 sequence: CASSFRGQDLNTGELFF. Full variable domain (missing parts from reference TRBV5-1 and TRBJ2-2): KAGVTQTPRYLIKTRGQQVTLSCSPISGHRSVSWYQQTPGQGLQFLFEYFSETQRNKGNFPGRFSGRQFSNSRSEMNVSTLELGDSALYLCASSFRGQDLNTGELFFGEGSRLTVL.